This T cell receptor (beta chain) was found in a study of neurological immune-mediated disorders. Broader study findings: On phylogenetic grouping, the repertoires of 18 of 34 multiple sclerosis patients fell within one related-CDR3 cluster, constituting a possible signature.

This clonotype was seen repeatedly, ten times or more. Its antigen is currently unknown. TCRdb re-called the 5' RACE reads through MiXCR, storing one row per CDR3 protein. The data contain roughly 70,000 distinct CDR3 sequences, approximately 5% of them singletons. V shed 7 bases and J shed 0 bases, with 11 bases lying between them. In germline, CDR1 is WSHSY, CDR2 SAAADI. The CDR3 has 14 residues. The chain recombines TRBV10-2 with TRBJ2-3; maybe TRBD2 (5 bases). This sequence originates from a woman in her 70s with multiple sclerosis. Source material: PBMCs. Here the CDR3 reads CASKDGGSTDTQYF. The CDR3 DNA reads as TGCGCCAGCAAGGACGGAGGAAGCACAGATACGCAGTATTTT.